Presented here are 30 T cell receptor beta chains from one specimen sequenced in a study of T cells after yellow fever vaccination. One entry per CDR3 protein results from TCRdb running MiXCR on the 5' RACE reads. The sample consists of some 63,000 distinct CDR3 sequences, roughly 7.3% of them appearing once. This material consisted of CD8+ T cells sorted from PBMCs, taken 15 days after the yellow fever booster vaccination. All receptors come from a man aged 25-40 years who received the YFV17D yellow fever vaccine.

The table lists this clonotype with many counts. The DNA for the CDR3 is TGTGCCAGCAGTGGACAAACAGATACGCAGTATTTT. Translating gives CASSGQTDTQYF. This sequence joins TRBV2 and TRBJ2-3, with D hard to call. Germline V gives CDR1 SNHLY, CDR2 FYNNEI. Trimming took off 4 bases at V and 3 bases at J, with 5 bases between the two ends. The CDR3 is 12 residues long. Full variable domain (remainder filled in from reference TRBV2 and TRBJ2-3): EPEVTQTPSHQVTQMGQEVILRCVPISNHLYFYWYRQILGQKVEFLVSFYNNEISEKSEIFDDQFSVERPDGSNFTLKIRSTKLEDSAMYFCASSGQTDTQYFGPGTRLTVL.

This clonotype was seen ten or more times. J is TRBJ1-2 and V is TRBV12-3 or TRBV12-4; 11 positions agree with TRBD1. The trim removed 4 bases at V and 3 bases at J, leaving 10 bases unmatched. The CDR3 has 17 residues. The CDR3 loop reads CASSSAPEGQGDYGYTF. The CDR3 DNA reads as TGTGCCAGCAGTTCTGCCCCGGAGGGACAGGGGGACTATGGCTACACCTTC.

Note on this clonotype: Being one base from a much bigger clone, this may be a read error. V and J are TRBV3-1 and TRBJ2-1; the D is unclear. The CDR3 has 15 residues. From germline, CDR1 is LGHDT and CDR2 YNNKEL (reference sequence). Trimming cost V 4 bases and J 9 bases, with 19 bases left between them. CDR3 sequence: CASSLETTPGVEQFF. CDR3 bases: TGTGCCAGCAGCCTAGAGACAACCCCGGGTGTTGAGCAGTTCTTC.

This clonotype was seen many times. The rearrangement joins TRBV9 to TRBJ2-1; TRBD2 agrees at 8 bases. Germline V gene lookup returns CDR1 SGDLS and CDR2 YYNGEE. CDR3 length: 15 amino acids. With 0 bases clipped from V and 8 bases from J, the junction kept 7 bases outside the gene matches. The CDR3: CASSVEAGGDDEQFF. The CDR3, as DNA: TGTGCCAGCAGCGTAGAGGCGGGAGGCGATGATGAGCAGTTCTTC.

This clonotype appeared many times. This sequence joins TRBV5-1 and TRBJ2-5, with D perhaps TRBD2 (5 bases). This CDR3 is built from 13 residues. Germline assignment: CDR1 SGHRS and CDR2 YFSETQ. V was trimmed by 0 bases and J by 7 bases, leaving 10 bases between them. The CDR3 bases are TGCGCCAGCAGCTTGGGGGGAGAAGGGACCCAGTACTTC. It codes for CASSLGGEGTQYF.

At least ten counts were recorded for this clonotype. The V call is TRBV6-6, the J call TRBJ2-7; 10 bases are shared with TRBD1. V shed 10 bases and J 7 bases; nucleotides not matched to a gene: 7. CDR1 and CDR2 (germline): MNHNY, SVGAGI (reference sequence). This CDR3 is built from 12 residues. CDR3 nucleotide sequence: TGTGCCACCCGGACAGGGGGAAGTGAGCAGTACTTC. Translation: CATRTGGSEQYF.

This clonotype has at least ten counts. The chain recombines TRBV6-2 or TRBV6-3 with TRBJ2-3, with TRBD2 matching 8 bases. This CDR3 is built from 12 residues. CDR1 and CDR2 (germline): MNHEY, SVGEGT. Germline trimming cut 7 bases from V and 4 bases from J; bases unmatched to any gene: 1. CDR3 DNA sequence: TGTGCCAGCACCGGGGGGGCAGATACGCAGTATTTT. This sequence encodes CASTGGADTQYF.

Many counts were recorded for this clonotype. The rearrangement uses TRBV20-1 and TRBJ2-1; 9 positions match TRBD2. With V trimmed by 6 bases and J by 8 bases, 11 bases remained unmatched. The CDR3 extends over 14 amino acids. Germline V gene data show CDR1 as DFQATT and CDR2 as SNEGSKA (reference sequence). This CDR3 reads CSAALAGRAHEQFF. CDR3 nucleotides: TGCAGTGCCGCACTAGCGGGTCGAGCCCATGAGCAGTTCTTC.

This clonotype was seen repeatedly, ten times or more. The chain employs TRBV27 and TRBJ2-3, with D tentatively TRBD2 (5 bases). CDR3 length: 16 amino acids. Germline values: CDR1 MNHEY, CDR2 SMNVEV (reference sequence). V gave up 0 bases and J gave up 5 bases, with 15 bases separating them. DNA for the CDR3: TGTGCCAGCAGTTTATCCCCAGCGGACCTCGGAGATACGCAGTATTTT. Translating it yields CASSLSPADLGDTQYF.

Worth noting for this clonotype: A clone one base away is much larger, so this may be a read error. Because it lacks the conserved phenylalanine or tryptophan at the end, this CDR3 is likely a read error. The CDR3 here is CASSYSQDQETQYL. Here the CDR3 DNA reads TGTGCCAGCAGTTACTCGCAGGACCAAGAGACCCAGTACCTC. The chain joins TRBV6-5 to TRBJ2-5, with D uncertain. The germline V gene has CDR1 MNHEY and CDR2 SVGAGI. This CDR3 is 14 amino acids long. Trimming took 0 bases from V and 0 from J, leaving 5 bases between them.

This clonotype was observed many times. CDR3 in amino acids: CSVPTGAITGELFF. The CDR3 DNA reads TGCAGCGTGCCTACGGGCGCGATAACCGGGGAGCTGTTTTTT. This chain joins TRBV29-1 and TRBJ2-2, with unresolved D. Germline V lookup: CDR1 SQVTM, CDR2 ANQGSEA. The V end lost 6 bases, the J end lost 5 bases, and 16 bases lay between the germline ends. This CDR3 spans 14 amino acids.

In this sample, this clonotype turned up many times. V gene TRBV20-1 combines with J gene TRBJ2-5, with 12 bases lining up with TRBD2. Germline CDR1 and CDR2: DFQATT and SNEGSKA (reference sequence). J lost 2 bases, V lost 5 bases, and 9 bases had no gene match. The CDR3 contains 16 residues. The CDR3 protein is CSAGAASGREQETQYF. The CDR3 DNA follows: TGCAGTGCTGGGGCGGCTAGCGGGAGGGAACAAGAGACCCAGTACTTC.

This clonotype was recorded at least ten times. The chain links TRBV7-8 to TRBJ2-3; D is perhaps TRBD1 (5 bases). The CDR3 covers 13 residues. Trimming removed 3 bases at V and 5 bases at J, with 9 bases between. Germline V lookup: CDR1 SGHVS, CDR2 FQNEAQ. The CDR3 loop is CASSFPGRDTQYF. The CDR3 DNA is TGTGCCAGCAGCTTCCCAGGGCGAGATACGCAGTATTTT. Complete variable domain (other parts from reference TRBV7-8 and TRBJ2-3): GAGVSQSPRYKVAKRGQDVALRCDPISGHVSLFWYQQALGQGPEFLTYFQNEAQLDKSGLPSDRFFAERPEGSVSTLKIQRTQQEDSAVYLCASSFPGRDTQYFGPGTRLTVL.

This clonotype was observed many times. The rearrangement links TRBV6-2 or TRBV6-3 to TRBJ1-2; D gene ambiguous. V gave up 2 bases and J gave up 8 bases, with 6 bases separating them. This CDR3 region has 11 residues. Germline V gene sequence: CDR1 MNHEY, CDR2 SVGEGT. DNA for the CDR3: TGTGCCAGCAGTTACGGTGGGGGCTACACCTTC. Amino acids: CASSYGGGYTF.

The chain recombines TRBV5-4 with TRBJ2-7; 7 nucleotides match TRBD1. The V gene end was trimmed by 1 base and the J gene end by 0 bases; junction bases not matched to a gene: 4. CDR3 length equals 15 residues. Germline-derived CDR1 and CDR2 are SGHNT and YYREEE (reference sequence). CDR3 sequence: CASSLMGQNSYEQYF. DNA of the CDR3: TGTGCCAGCAGCTTGATGGGACAGAACTCCTACGAGCAGTACTTC.

Of note for this clonotype: This sequence may be a read error, since a much larger clone differs from it by one base. This chain links TRBV7-2 with TRBJ2-3; D is unclear. Germline-derived CDR1 and CDR2 are SGHTA and FQGNSA. This CDR3 spans 12 amino acids. The CDR3 sequence is CASGFSPDTQYF. The CDR3 region has the DNA TGTGCCAGCGGCTTCAGCCCGGATACGCAGTATTTT. Looking up the rest from reference TRBV7-2 and TRBJ2-3 gives the full variable domain: GAGVSQSPSNKVTEKGKDVELRCDPISGHTALYWYRQSLGQGLEFLIYFQGNSAPDKSGLPSDRFSAERTGGSVSTLTIQRTQQEDSAVYLCASGFSPDTQYFGPGTRLTVL.

Notes on this clonotype: This sequence may be a read error, since a much larger clone differs from it by one base. The chain is built from TRBV6-1 and TRBJ1-4, with D unclear. Germline values: CDR1 MNHNS, CDR2 SASEGT. This CDR3 comprises 14 residues. The CDR3 nucleotides read TGTGCCAGCAGGGCCGTTGCAACTAAGGAAAAACTGTTTTTT. The encoded protein is CASRAVATKEKLFF.

The sample holds many counts of this clonotype. The rearrangement links TRBV24-1 to TRBJ2-1; possible D gene TRBD1, 6 bases. V lost 7 bases and J lost 9, with 15 bases in between. This CDR3 contains 13 residues. In germline, CDR1 is KGHDR, CDR2 SFDVKD. The CDR3 reads CATRGVGAGEQFF. As DNA, the CDR3 is TGTGCCACCAGGGGGGTGGGGGCTGGTGAGCAGTTCTTC.

Ten or more counts support this clonotype. V usage is TRBV21-1 and J usage is TRBJ2-6. TRBV21-1 is assigned pseudogene status. CDR3 length equals 16 residues. The CDR3 loop is CASSKYVEPGANVLTF. As DNA, the CDR3 is TGTGCCAGCAGCAAATATGTAGAGCCTGGGGCCAACGTCCTGACTTTC.

In its sample, this clonotype was seen many times. The chain combines TRBV25-1 with TRBJ2-3, with D unresolved. Germline V gene data show CDR1 as MGHDK and CDR2 as SYGVNS. This CDR3 comprises 13 residues. Trimming pared 2 bases from V and 4 bases from J, leaving 7 bases between. DNA for the CDR3: TGTGCCAGCAGTGAAGATGGGTCAGATACGCAGTATTTT. It is translated as CASSEDGSDTQYF.

This clonotype was counted at least ten times. The genes are TRBV19 and TRBJ2-1; 10 positions agree with TRBD2. Germline CDR1 reads LNHDA; CDR2 reads SQIVND (reference sequence). This CDR3 is 15 amino acids long. J was trimmed by 6 bases and V by 5 bases; bases with no gene match: 7. CDR3 protein: CASSSSGSYANEQFF. DNA for the CDR3: TGTGCCAGTAGTTCTAGCGGGAGCTACGCCAATGAGCAGTTCTTC.

The V gene is TRBV7-6, the J gene TRBJ1-3, with D possibly matching TRBD1 (6 bases). The CDR3 consists of 16 residues. The V end was cut by 2 bases, the J end by 4 bases, with 15 bases between. Germline V CDR1 and CDR2: SGHVS, FNYEAQ. CDR3 loop: CASSLSGDLLGNTIYF. CDR3 bases: TGTGCCAGCAGCTTATCAGGGGACCTTCTCGGAAACACCATATATTTT.

The sample holds many counts of this clonotype. The chain has TRBV15 and TRBJ2-7; 10 bases are shared with TRBD2. Losses at the gene ends were 5 bases for V and 5 bases for J; bases not matched to a gene: 6. The germline CDR1 and CDR2 sequences are LNHNV and YYDKDF (reference sequence). The CDR3 is 14 residues long. CDR3 bases: TGTGCCACCAGCGAGGGACTAGCGAGCGACGAGCAGTACTTC. Its protein product is CATSEGLASDEQYF. The whole variable domain, remainder taken from reference TRBV15 and TRBJ2-7, is DAMVIQNPRYQVTQFGKPVTLSCSQTLNHNVMYWYQQKSSQAPKLLFHYYDKDFNNEADTPDNFQSRRPNTSFCFLDIRSPGLGDTAMYLCATSEGLASDEQYFGPGTRLTVT.

This chain uses TRBV28 with TRBJ2-3, with 7 bases matching TRBD2. The V gene's germline CDR1 is MDHEN and CDR2 SYDVKM. The CDR3 sequence is 16 residues long. Trimming removed 5 bases from V and 1 base from J; junction bases left unmatched: 9. The CDR3 coding sequence is TGTGCCAGCAGTACTCCTACTAGCGTGGGCACAGATACGCAGTATTTT. Amino acids: CASSTPTSVGTDTQYF.

This clonotype was seen repeatedly, ten times or more. The chain combines TRBV10-2 with TRBJ2-1, with TRBD1 identical over 7 bases. J gave up 8 bases and V 3 bases, and 13 bases lay outside the gene matches. Germline assignment: CDR1 WSHSY and CDR2 SAAADI. The CDR3 spans 16 residues. CDR3 sequence: CASSDSRDSIRHEQFF. Here the CDR3 DNA reads TGCGCCAGCAGTGACTCCAGGGACAGTATTCGCCATGAGCAGTTCTTC.

This clonotype was counted ten times or more. V and J are TRBV24-1 and TRBJ2-2, with 7 nucleotides matching TRBD1. The length of the CDR3 is 14 residues. CDR1 KGHDR and CDR2 SFDVKD come from the germline V gene. J gave up 6 bases and V 3 bases, and 3 bases lay outside the gene matches. The CDR3 loop reads CATSDTGVAGELFF. CDR3 DNA: TGTGCCACCAGTGATACAGGGGTAGCCGGGGAGCTGTTTTTT.

This clonotype was counted ten times or more. The chain joins TRBV12-3 or TRBV12-4 to TRBJ2-1, with 8 bases lining up with TRBD1. V lost 6 bases, J lost 8 bases, and 9 bases stayed unmatched. The CDR3 length is 14 residues. CDR3 nucleotides: TGTGCCAGCAGCCCAGGGGGCTATTTCTATGAGCAGTTCTTC. Translating it yields CASSPGGYFYEQFF.

This clonotype came up a few times. The V call is TRBV6-5, the J call TRBJ1-1; 9 nucleotides line up with TRBD1. Trimming cost V 6 bases and J 6 bases; bases outside gene matches: 5. The CDR3 covers 13 residues. Germline V CDR1 and CDR2: MNHEY, SVGAGI. This chain's CDR3 is CASSYRGLAEAFF. CDR3 coding DNA: TGTGCCAGCAGCTACAGGGGGCTCGCTGAAGCTTTCTTT.

There are a few counts of this clonotype. The chain joins TRBV5-4 to TRBJ1-2; D gene uncertain. V was shortened by 7 bases and J by 8 bases, with 21 bases between the two germline ends. This CDR3 region has 14 residues. From germline, CDR1 is SGHNT and CDR2 YYREEE (reference sequence). The CDR3 coding sequence is TGTGCCAGCGGAGACTCCCTCGGGGTGTTCGGCTACACCTTC. Its translation: CASGDSLGVFGYTF.

Ten or more counts support this clonotype. The gene calls are TRBV4-1 and TRBJ2-5, with 7 positions matching TRBD1. Germline CDR1 MGHRA, CDR2 YSYEKL. The CDR3 is made up of 15 amino acids. J gave up 0 bases and V 5 bases, and 6 bases lay outside the gene matches. The CDR3 coding sequence is TGCGCCAGCAGCACCAAACAGGGGAACCAAGAGACCCAGTACTTC. This encodes CASSTKQGNQETQYF.